This TCR beta chain was found in a study of shared clonotypes between healthy human individuals. Looking at the study overall: Per donor, CD8 memory used one plate, CD8 naive used two, CD4 memory used three and CD4 naive used three. General study results and limits: Memory subsets generally showed lower estimated richness than naive subsets.

V lost 6 bases, J lost 4 bases, and 8 bases stayed unmatched. From germline, CDR1 is SEHNR and CDR2 FQNEAQ (reference sequence). CDR3 length: 15 amino acids. In regard to this clone: What it recognizes is unknown.

Genomic DNA of each subset was evenly split across several immunoSEQ plates. Using immunoSEQ multiplex PCR, the repertoire was profiled, and TCRdb retains in-frame clones only, with some absent. The sample records approximately 1,500,000 clones, about 96% being singletons. V gene TRBV7-9 combines with J gene TRBJ1-4; 7 positions agree with TRBD1. The receptor was derived from a young man in good health. Sequencing input: naive CD4+ T cells sorted from blood. Regarding subset: CD45RA+ positively selected. CDR3 DNA sequence: TGTGCCAGCAGTCGTCTAACAGGGGTTAATGAAAAACTGTTTTTT. It encodes CASSRLTGVNEKLFF.